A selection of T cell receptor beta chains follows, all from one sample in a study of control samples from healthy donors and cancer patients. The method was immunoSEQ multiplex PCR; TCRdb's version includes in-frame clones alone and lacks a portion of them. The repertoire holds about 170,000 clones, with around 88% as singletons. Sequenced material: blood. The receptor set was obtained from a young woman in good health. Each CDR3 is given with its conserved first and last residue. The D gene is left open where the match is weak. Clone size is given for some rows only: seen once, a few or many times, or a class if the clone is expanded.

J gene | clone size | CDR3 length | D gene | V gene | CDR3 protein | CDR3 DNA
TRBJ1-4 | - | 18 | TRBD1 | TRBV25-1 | CASSEDFGTGPRIEKLFF | TGTGCCAGCAGTGAAGATTTTGGGACAGGGCCGCGGATTGAAAAACTGTTTTTT
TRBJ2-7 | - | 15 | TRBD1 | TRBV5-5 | CASSTRDRAPHEQYF | TGTGCCAGCAGCACCAGAGACAGGGCTCCGCACGAGCAGTACTTC
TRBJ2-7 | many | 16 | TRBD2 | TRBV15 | CATSRVGGTSIYEQYF | TGTGCCACCAGCAGAGTAGGAGGGACTAGTATCTACGAGCAGTACTTC
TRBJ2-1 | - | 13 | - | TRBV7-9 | CASSLGGSNEQFF | TGTGCCAGCAGCTTAGGGGGGTCCAATGAGCAGTTCTTC
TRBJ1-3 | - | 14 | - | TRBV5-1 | CASSRDHSGNTIYF | TGCGCCAGCAGCCGGGATCACTCTGGAAACACCATATATTTT
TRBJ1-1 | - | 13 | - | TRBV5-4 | CASSLRGNTEAFF | TGTGCCAGCAGCTTGAGGGGGAACACTGAAGCTTTCTTT
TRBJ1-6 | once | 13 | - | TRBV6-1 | CASSEVWNSPLHF | TGTGCCAGCAGTGAGGTCTGGAATTCACCCCTCCACTTT
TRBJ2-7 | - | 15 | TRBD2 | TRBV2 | CASSEGGSYSYEQYF | TGTGCCAGCAGTGAAGGCGGGAGTTACTCCTACGAGCAGTACTTC
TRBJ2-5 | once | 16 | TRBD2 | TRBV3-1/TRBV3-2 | CASSQGAGGQVETQYF | TGTGCCAGCAGCCAAGGAGCGGGGGGGCAGGTAGAGACCCAGTACTTC
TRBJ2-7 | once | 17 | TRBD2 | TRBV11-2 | CAGHRDRGTSGAYEQYF | TGTGCCGGACACAGGGACAGAGGGACTAGCGGTGCCTACGAGCAGTACTTC
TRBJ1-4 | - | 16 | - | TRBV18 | CASSRIGQTTNEKLFF | TGTGCCAGCTCGCGGATAGGACAGACAACTAATGAAAAACTGTTTTTT
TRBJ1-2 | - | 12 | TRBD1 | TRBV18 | CASSQDRGGYTF | TGTGCCAGCTCACAGGACAGGGGGGGCTACACCTTC
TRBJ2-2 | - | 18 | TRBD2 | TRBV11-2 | CASRTRAPSGGPTGELFF | TGTGCCAGCAGGACCCGTGCGCCTAGCGGGGGGCCCACCGGGGAGCTGTTTTTT
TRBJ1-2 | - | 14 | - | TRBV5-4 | CASSSGQNRYGYTF | TGTGCCAGCAGCTCAGGACAGAACCGGTATGGCTACACCTTC
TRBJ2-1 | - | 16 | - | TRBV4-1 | CASSQARASSYNEQFF | TGCGCCAGCAGCCAAGCTAGGGCCAGCTCCTACAATGAGCAGTTCTTC
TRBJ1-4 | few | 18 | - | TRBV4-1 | CASSQDPQGIPENEKLFF | TGCGCCAGCAGCCAAGATCCACAGGGAATTCCCGAGAATGAAAAACTGTTTTTT
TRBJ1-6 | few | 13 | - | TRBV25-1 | CASSEYSGSPLHF | TGTGCCAGCAGTGAATATTCGGGATCACCCCTCCACTTT
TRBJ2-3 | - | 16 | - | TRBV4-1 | CASSQIFSRGADTQYF | TGCGCCAGCAGCCAAATCTTTTCCCGTGGGGCAGATACGCAGTATTTT
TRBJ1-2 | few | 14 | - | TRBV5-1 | CASSLDRAGGGYTF | TGCGCCAGCAGCTTGGACAGGGCTGGGGGTGGCTACACCTTC
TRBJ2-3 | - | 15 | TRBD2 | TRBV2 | CASSASGGMTDTQYF | TGTGCCAGCAGTGCTAGCGGGGGGATGACAGATACGCAGTATTTT
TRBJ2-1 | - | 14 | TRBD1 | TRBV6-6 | CASRAGTADNEQFF | TGTGCCAGCAGGGCCGGGACAGCTGACAATGAGCAGTTCTTC
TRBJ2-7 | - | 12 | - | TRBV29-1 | CSVGVRDYEQYF | TGCAGCGTTGGAGTCAGGGACTACGAGCAGTACTTC
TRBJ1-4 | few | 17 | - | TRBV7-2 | CASSYLTGLLTNEKLFF | TGTGCCAGCAGCTACCTCACGGGGCTGTTAACTAATGAAAAACTGTTTTTT
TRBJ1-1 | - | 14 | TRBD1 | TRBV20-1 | CSASNRGQFTEAFF | TGCAGTGCTAGTAACAGGGGGCAATTTACTGAAGCTTTCTTT
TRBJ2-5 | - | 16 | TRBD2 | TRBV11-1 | CASSRRPSGVQETQYF | TGTGCCAGCAGCCGGCGGCCTAGCGGGGTTCAAGAGACCCAGTACTTC
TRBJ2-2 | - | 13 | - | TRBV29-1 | CSVQGWGTGELFF | TGCAGCGTCCAGGGTTGGGGGACCGGGGAGCTGTTTTTT
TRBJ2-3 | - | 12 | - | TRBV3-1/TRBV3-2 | CASSQGANTQYF | TGTGCCAGCAGCCAAGGTGCCAATACGCAGTATTTT
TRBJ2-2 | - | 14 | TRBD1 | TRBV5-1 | CASSATGGEGELFF | TGCGCCAGCAGCGCGACAGGGGGCGAAGGGGAGCTGTTTTTT
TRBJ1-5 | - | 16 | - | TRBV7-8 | CASSNGGARSNQPQHF | TGTGCCAGCAGCAACGGGGGGGCGAGGAGCAATCAGCCCCAGCATTTT
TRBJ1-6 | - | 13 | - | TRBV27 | CASSPAADSPLHF | TGTGCCAGCAGTCCCGCAGCGGATTCACCCCTCCACTTT
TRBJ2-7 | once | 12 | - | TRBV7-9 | CASSRTRDEQYF | TGTGCCAGCAGCAGGACCCGGGACGAGCAGTACTTC
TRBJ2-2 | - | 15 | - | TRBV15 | CATSRDGESTGELFF | TGTGCCACCAGCAGAGATGGAGAGAGTACCGGGGAGCTGTTTTTT
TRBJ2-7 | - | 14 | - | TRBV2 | CATLRDGNSYEQYF | TGTGCCACTTTACGGGACGGGAACTCCTACGAGCAGTACTTC
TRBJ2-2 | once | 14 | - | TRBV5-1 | CATRAPGTTGELFF | TGCGCCACCCGAGCCCCCGGGACCACCGGGGAGCTGTTTTTT
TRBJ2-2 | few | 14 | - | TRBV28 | CASSLGLNTGELFF | TGTGCCAGCAGTTTAGGACTAAACACCGGGGAGCTGTTTTTT
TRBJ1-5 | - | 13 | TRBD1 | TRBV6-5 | CASGTGDNQPQHF | TGTGCCAGCGGGACAGGGGACAATCAGCCCCAGCATTTT
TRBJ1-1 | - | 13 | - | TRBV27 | CASSLGGTRFLSF | TGTGCCAGCAGTTTGGGAGGGACGCGATTCCTAAGCTTT
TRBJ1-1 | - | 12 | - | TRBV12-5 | CASGKDGGEAFF | TGTGCTAGTGGCAAAGACGGGGGTGAAGCTTTCTTT
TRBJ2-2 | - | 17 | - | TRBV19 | CASSMGDSAGSTGELFF | TGTGCCAGTAGTATGGGGGACTCGGCAGGGAGCACCGGGGAGCTGTTTTTT
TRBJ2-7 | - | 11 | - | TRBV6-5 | CASSDLDRQYF | TGTGCCAGCAGCGACCTGGACAGGCAGTACTTC
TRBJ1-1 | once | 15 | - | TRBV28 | CASTPLGGGGTEAFF | TGTGCCAGCACCCCGTTGGGAGGGGGTGGCACTGAAGCTTTCTTT
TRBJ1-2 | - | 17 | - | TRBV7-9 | CASSASGTEPYYYGYTF | TGTGCCAGCAGCGCCTCCGGGACGGAACCCTACTACTATGGCTACACCTTC
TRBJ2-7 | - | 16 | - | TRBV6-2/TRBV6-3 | CASSHRSLVKPYEQYF | TGTGCCAGCAGTCACCGTTCACTAGTGAAACCCTACGAGCAGTACTTC
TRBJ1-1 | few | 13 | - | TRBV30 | CAWRIQGNTEAFF | TGTGCCTGGAGAATACAGGGGAACACTGAAGCTTTCTTT
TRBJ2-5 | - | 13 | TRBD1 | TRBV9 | CASSARQGETQYF | TGTGCCAGCAGCGCTAGACAGGGTGAGACCCAGTACTTC
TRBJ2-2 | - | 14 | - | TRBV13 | CASSSVGGAGELFF | TGTGCCAGCAGCTCCGTTGGGGGTGCCGGGGAGCTGTTTTTT
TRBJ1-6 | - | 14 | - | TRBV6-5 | CASSRRQDNSPLHF | TGTGCCAGCAGCCGTAGACAGGATAATTCACCCCTCCACTTT
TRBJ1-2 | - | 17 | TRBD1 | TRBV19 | CASSIAAGGAAAYGYTF | TGTGCCAGTAGTATAGCAGCAGGGGGCGCGGCGGCCTATGGCTACACCTTC
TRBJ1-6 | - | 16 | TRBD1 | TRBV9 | CASSVATGQGLAPLHF | TGTGCCAGCAGCGTAGCTACGGGACAGGGTTTGGCACCCCTCCACTTT
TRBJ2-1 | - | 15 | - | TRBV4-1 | CASSQDWGERIRQFF | TGCGCCAGCAGCCAAGATTGGGGGGAGAGGATACGGCAGTTCTTC
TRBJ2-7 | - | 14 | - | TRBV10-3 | CAIDEQQVSYEQYF | TGTGCCATCGATGAACAACAGGTCTCCTACGAGCAGTACTTC
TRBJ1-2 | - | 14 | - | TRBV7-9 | CASSLSKGWDGYTF | TGTGCCAGCAGCTTAAGCAAGGGTTGGGATGGCTACACCTTC
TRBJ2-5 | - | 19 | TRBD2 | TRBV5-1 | CASSLGRLAGGPTQETQYF | TGCGCCAGCAGCTTGGGGAGACTAGCGGGGGGACCTACCCAAGAGACCCAGTACTTC
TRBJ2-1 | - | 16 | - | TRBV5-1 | CASSSGDGQAVNEQFF | TGCGCCAGCAGCTCGGGCGACGGGCAAGCAGTCAATGAGCAGTTCTTC
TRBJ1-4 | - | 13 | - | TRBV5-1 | CASRGASNEKLFF | TGCGCCAGCAGGGGGGCGAGTAATGAAAAACTGTTTTTT
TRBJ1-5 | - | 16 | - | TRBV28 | CASSLFRTLGSQPQHF | TGTGCCAGCAGTTTATTTAGGACCCTGGGGAGTCAGCCCCAGCATTTT
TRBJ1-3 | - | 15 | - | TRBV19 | CASSAVGHPGNTIYF | TGTGCCAGTAGCGCCGTGGGACACCCAGGAAACACCATATATTTT